This T cell receptor (beta chain) was retrieved from a study of blood T cells in healthy people across ages (dated by TCRdb to 2014 to 2015). For the wider study: In model experiments, roughly one uniquely barcoded TCR beta cDNA molecule per two T cells was captured by template switching. Age-related changes in TCR beta repertoire diversity were measured in the study by deep sequencing normalized with unique cDNA molecular identifiers. The donors were divided into four age groups: young (average around 16 years), middle-aged (over 35), aged (approximately 62) and long-lived (about 79). To avoid experimental bias, donors of different ages were spread randomly across the sequencing lanes. The study analyzed two additional independent replicas of 1 million unique cDNA reads from the same blood draw for two donors, one aged 18 to 29 and one aged 80 or older. Here is what the overall study found, with its caveats: Compared with the aged group, the long-lived group had more naive CD4+ T cells, fewer expanded clones and increased TCR diversity, suggesting age selection. A strong correlation was found between observed TCR beta diversity and the percentage of naive T cells measured by flow cytometry. Estimates of total diversity from one million sequenced T cells were regarded as lower bounds and underestimates. Since profiling was done on bulk unsorted PBMCs, naive and antigen-experienced compartments could not be conclusively compared. Observed TCR beta diversity per million T cells fell roughly linearly with age, and a significant reduction was already apparent by age around 39. Because the CMV infection status of the donors was unknown, age-related changes in expanded clonotypes may potentially have been confounded.

The method behind the library was 5' RACE. The instrument was an Illumina HiSeq 2500. A second roughly 7 to 11 cycle PCR used a sample-barcoded 5' primer and a J-beta primer mix. A unique molecular identifier was introduced onto each TCR beta cDNA molecule by a template-switch 5' adaptor carrying 12 random nucleotides. At least 2.5 million CDR3-containing paired-end reads were obtained from each sample. First-strand cDNA was synthesized from all RNA with the Mint cDNA synthesis kit, primed by a TRBC-specific oligonucleotide. After uracil-DNA glycosylase treatment, a first 18-cycle PCR used universal primers M1SS and BC2_uni_R on all cDNA. Per the authors' processing: For normalization, 1 million high-quality reads were randomly selected from each sample, with every read carrying a distinct molecular identifier. Instead of being binned into consensus sequences, reads that shared molecular identifiers were thrown out. MiTCR, run with a Q25 quality threshold and the strictest error-elimination algorithm, handled CDR3 identification, clonotype clustering and error correction. A nonparametric unseen species model with Euler transformation was used to estimate a lower bound on total TCR beta diversity. TCRdb took the public reads, trimmed them with fastp at Q25, ran MiXCR for clone calling and kept in-frame beta chains. Rows are combined by CDR3 protein, so each entry shows the most common genes and DNA. What appears here as the V and J calls and clone size reflects TCRdb's work, not the paper's. The sample table holds 870,000 or so distinct CDR3 sequences, of which around 26% were seen once. Approximately 15% of the sample is in the top ten clones.

The donors were around 39 Caucasian individuals from Russia, aged 6 to 90 years, who were systemically healthy. Each donor gave about 9.7 milliliters of peripheral blood, drawn into EDTA-treated Vacutainer tubes. Ficoll-Paque density-gradient centrifugation was used to isolate PBMCs, with at least 6.5 million per sample. Trizol reagent was used to extract total RNA from the PBMCs, yielding at least 5.5 micrograms per sample. For every donor, an aliquot of PBMCs went through flow cytometry to measure the percentages of naive CD45RAhigh/CD27high T cells. This clonotype was seen ten or more times. The clone's antigen remains unknown. Base quality data are lacking; no much larger clone is found one base away. Cut back by 0 bases and 0 bases, the V and J ends lie 12 bases apart. Spanning cysteine to phenylalanine, the CDR3 consists of 17 amino acids. Of the read, only the CDR3 DNA is kept; its 51 bases are in frame from base 1. In the germline V gene, CDR1 corresponds to SQVTM and CDR2 to ANQGSEA.

The rearrangement joined TRBV29-1 to TRBJ2-6; TRBD2 is perhaps the D gene, given 5 matching bases. The clonotype comes from a woman at least 80 years old in good health. Sequencing used blood. At the DNA level, the sequence is TGCAGCGTTGAAGATCTAGGCGGGCGCTCTGGGGCCAACGTCCTGACTTTC. Translated, it reads CSVEDLGGRSGANVLTF.